Listed below are T cell receptor beta chains from one sample, sequenced in a study of identical twins. TCRdb used MiXCR to reprocess the 5' RACE reads, holding one entry per CDR3 protein. The sample has 450,000 to 500,000 distinct CDR3 sequences, 14% seen once. These data also formed part of another study, on yellow fever vaccine responses in identical twins.

Material: CD4+ T cells sorted from blood. The receptors were sampled from a woman aged 18-29 years in good health. Both conserved end residues are part of each CDR3. D genes are given only for firm matches. Rows give clone size only sometimes, using once, few, many, or a class for an expanded clone.

>TRBJ2-3|TRBV6-2/TRBV6-3|17|few|TRBD2
TGTGCCAGCACCCAACGTGGCGGGAGGGTTGTAACAGATACGCAGTATTTT
CASTQRGGRVVTDTQYF
>TRBJ2-7|TRBV2|13|.|.
TGTGCCAGCAGTCAGGAAATTACCTACGAGCAGTACTTC
CASSQEITYEQYF
>TRBJ2-1|TRBV29-1|17|.|TRBD2
TGCAGCGTTGATGCGGGAGGGCCCTCTGAGAAACGCAATGAGCAGTTCTTC
CSVDAGGPSEKRNEQFF
>TRBJ1-1|TRBV5-1|16|few|TRBD1
TGCGCCAGCAGCCCGAGGACAGGGGGCGCGACCGCTGAAGCTTTCTTT
CASSPRTGGATAEAFF
>TRBJ2-5|TRBV29-1|12|few|.
TGCAGCGTTTTAGGGCCTGCAGAGACCCAGTACTTC
CSVLGPAETQYF
>TRBJ2-1|TRBV6-1|16|.|TRBD2
TGTGCCAGCAGTGCAAAGACTAGCGGGAGCCACAATGAGCAGTTCTTC
CASSAKTSGSHNEQFF
>TRBJ2-1|TRBV7-2|15|few|TRBD2
TGTGCCAGCAGCTACCGGGCGGGAGTAAACAATGAGCAGTTCTTC
CASSYRAGVNNEQFF
>TRBJ2-1|TRBV11-3|17|few|.
TGTGCCAGCAGCTTAGACGTGGGCGCGCTAGCATCGAATGAGCAGTTCTTC
CASSLDVGALASNEQFF
>TRBJ1-2|TRBV4-3|15|.|.
TGCGCCAGCAGCCAAGAAGCCACAGGACAATATGGCTACACCTTC
CASSQEATGQYGYTF
>TRBJ2-3|TRBV2|13|.|TRBD1
TGTGCCAGCAGAGGGGACAGGGCAGATACGCAGTATTTT
CASRGDRADTQYF
>TRBJ2-2|TRBV5-6|14|few|.
TGTGCCAGCAGCTTGGGCAGGTATCCCGGGGAGCTGTTTTTT
CASSLGRYPGELFF
>TRBJ2-2|TRBV12-3/TRBV12-4|16|many|TRBD1
TGTGCCAGCAGTCCTACGGGACAGTTAAACACCGGGGAGCTGTTTTTT
CASSPTGQLNTGELFF
>TRBJ2-1|TRBV20-1|13|few|TRBD2
TGCAGTGCTAGAAATGGGACTAGCGGGAGCGTCTTCTTC
CSARNGTSGSVFF
>TRBJ2-7|TRBV11-2|13|many|.
TGTGCCAGCAGCCCAGGACTACTGGGGGAGCAGTACTTC
CASSPGLLGEQYF
>TRBJ2-1|TRBV7-9|16|.|.
TGTGCCAGCAGCTTAGAATCCGGGAAGGTTAAGCATGAGCAGTTCTTC
CASSLESGKVKHEQFF
>TRBJ2-5|TRBV7-2|15|.|TRBD2
TGTGCCAGCAGCTTTAGCGGGGGGATCCAAGAGACCCAGTACTTC
CASSFSGGIQETQYF
>TRBJ2-1|TRBV12-3/TRBV12-4|15|many|TRBD2
TGTGCCAGCAGTTCCCCGGGACTAGCGGGGATGGAGCAGTTCTTC
CASSSPGLAGMEQFF
>TRBJ2-7|TRBV14|14|few|TRBD1
TGTGCCAGCAGCAACGGACAGGGTTTCTACGAGCAGTACTTC
CASSNGQGFYEQYF
>TRBJ2-6|TRBV15|15|few|.
TGTGCCACCAGCATTAGGCCCTCTGGGGCCAACGTCCTGACTTTC
CATSIRPSGANVLTF
>TRBJ2-6|TRBV9|15|few|.
TGTGCCAGCAGCGAGAGGGGTTCTGGGGCCAACGTCCTGACTTTC
CASSERGSGANVLTF
>TRBJ2-2|TRBV10-1|12|many|.
TGCGCCAGCAATTCTAGGGCCGGGGAGCTGTTTTTT
CASNSRAGELFF
>TRBJ1-5|TRBV20-1|13|many|.
TGCAGTGCTCGAATCGGGGTCGAGCAGCCCCAGCATTTT
CSARIGVEQPQHF
>TRBJ2-5|TRBV6-2/TRBV6-3|13|few|.
TGTGCCAGCAGTTACTCGACAGAAGAGACCCAGTACTTC
CASSYSTEETQYF
>TRBJ1-5|TRBV10-3|16|many|.
TGTGCCATCAGTGAGTCGCGGGCAGGGCGGCACCAGCCCCAGCATTTT
CAISESRAGRHQPQHF
>TRBJ2-3|TRBV7-2|13|many|.
TGTGCCAGCAGCCCCAGGACAGAACAAAAGGGGTATTTT
CASSPRTEQKGYF
>TRBJ1-1|TRBV6-5|16|.|TRBD1
TGTGCCAGCAGTTACCTTTTAGGGACAGCGCCGATTGAAGCTTTCTTT
CASSYLLGTAPIEAFF
>TRBJ2-3|TRBV7-8|15|many|TRBD1
TGTGCCAGCAGCTCCCGACAGGGTTACACAGATACGCAGTATTTT
CASSSRQGYTDTQYF
>TRBJ2-3|TRBV18|15|.|.
TGTGCCAGCTCACCACCGATGGGGGCGAGGGATACGCAGTATTTT
CASSPPMGARDTQYF
>TRBJ1-2|TRBV4-2|14|few|.
TGTGCCAGCAGCCAAGGGGAAGGGGAGCATGGCTACACCTTC
CASSQGEGEHGYTF
>TRBJ2-3|TRBV18|13|.|.
TGTGCCAGCTCACCAGGACTGGGAGATACGCAGTATTTT
CASSPGLGDTQYF
>TRBJ2-1|TRBV7-2|16|.|TRBD1
TGTGCCAGCAGCCCAAAAGCGGGACAGGGGGCTAGTGAGCAGTTCTTC
CASSPKAGQGASEQFF
>TRBJ2-1|TRBV19|17|.|TRBD2
TGTGCCAGTAGTATAAGACTAGCGGCAACCTCCTACAATGAGCAGTTCTTC
CASSIRLAATSYNEQFF
>TRBJ1-1|TRBV20-1|15|few|.
TGCAGTGCTAGGAGGGCAGGGGAAGGGAACACTGAAGCTTTCTTT
CSARRAGEGNTEAFF
>TRBJ2-2|TRBV7-6|15|few|.
TGTGCCAGCAGCCCCGCGACAGGCTACACCGGGGAGCTGTTTTTT
CASSPATGYTGELFF
>TRBJ2-3|TRBV3-1|16|few|TRBD2
TGTGCCAGCAGCCAACAGCGGGGCATCGGAACAGATACGCAGTATTTT
CASSQQRGIGTDTQYF
>TRBJ2-7|TRBV5-5|14|few|.
TGTGCCAGCAGCTTGATCGGAAGCTCCTACGAGCAGTACTTC
CASSLIGSSYEQYF
>TRBJ1-1|TRBV12-3/TRBV12-4|15|.|TRBD1
TGTGCCAGCAGTTCGAGGACAGGAAGGGACACTGAAGCTTTCTTT
CASSSRTGRDTEAFF
>TRBJ2-1|TRBV28|15|few|TRBD1
TGTGCCAGCAGCGGGACAGGGCAAAACTACAATGAGCAGTTCTTC
CASSGTGQNYNEQFF
>TRBJ2-2|TRBV4-2|18|.|.
TGTGCCAGCAGCCAAGATGGGAGGGGGACAAAGAACACCGGGGAGCTGTTTTTT
CASSQDGRGTKNTGELFF
>TRBJ2-1|TRBV11-2|18|many|TRBD1
TGTGCCAGCAGCAGACAGACAGGGGGCAGAAGCTCCTACAATGAGCAGTTCTTC
CASSRQTGGRSSYNEQFF
>TRBJ2-3|TRBV28|15|.|TRBD1
TGTGCCAGCAGTTTTGGGACAGGGAACACAGATACGCAGTATTTT
CASSFGTGNTDTQYF
>TRBJ2-6|TRBV5-1|14|few|.
TGCGCCAGCAGCACCGGGGCTAGCGCCAACGTCCTGACTTTC
CASSTGASANVLTF
>TRBJ2-1|TRBV7-9|12|few|.
TGTGCCAGCAGCTTAGAGGGGACTCCGCAGTTCTTC
CASSLEGTPQFF
>TRBJ2-1|TRBV12-3/TRBV12-4|18|many|TRBD2
TGTGCCAGCAGTTTGGGGCTAGCGGGAGGGCCAGTAGATACTGAGCAGTTCTTC
CASSLGLAGGPVDTEQFF
>TRBJ2-7|TRBV7-2|12|.|.
TGTGCCAGCAGCTCCACCCTGGGGAGGCAGTACTTC
CASSSTLGRQYF
>TRBJ2-1|TRBV20-1|15|few|TRBD1
TGCAGTGCTAGCCCCGGGACAGGGGACTACAATGAGCAGTTCTTC
CSASPGTGDYNEQFF
>TRBJ2-3|TRBV12-5|14|.|.
TGTGCTAGTTCGTCGGCAGCTAGCACAGATACGCAGTATTTT
CASSSAASTDTQYF